These 29 T cell receptor beta chains were sequenced from one sample in a study of cytomegalovirus exposure and HLA in healthy donors. The study ran its PCR with 60 Vbeta and 13 Jbeta primers. This table comes from immunoSEQ multiplex PCR, and its TCRdb copy is limited to in-frame clones, with some not included. The repertoire includes more than 85,000 clones, roughly 79% of them detected once, and roughly 2.2% sits in the top ten. The source material was PBMCs. These receptors were collected from a young woman in good health and CMV-seronegative.

Concerning this clone: An end of the junction differs from the germline gene, which may be a read error. The DNA of the CDR3 is TGTTCCAGCAGCTCCTTAACCGGGACAGCTACCTACGAGCAGTACTTC. This encodes CSSSSLTGTATYEQYF. The chain combines TRBV7-9 with TRBJ2-7; 7 bases match TRBD1. The CDR3 sequence is 16 residues long. CDR1 and CDR2 from the germline V gene are SEHNR and FQNEAQ (reference sequence).

The gene calls are TRBV5-1 and TRBJ2-3; possible D gene TRBD1, 5 bases. Germline-derived CDR1 and CDR2 are SGHRS and YFSETQ. This CDR3 has 17 amino acids. Trimming took off 4 bases at V and 2 bases at J, with 20 bases between the two ends. DNA of the CDR3: TGCGCCAGCAGCCCGATAAGACAGACCTTTCTCACAGATACGCAGTATTTT. This encodes CASSPIRQTFLTDTQYF.

The J gene is TRBJ2-3, the V gene TRBV5-4, with D perhaps matching TRBD1 (5 bases). V was pared by 4 bases and J by 9 bases, with 15 bases between. Germline V CDR1 and CDR2: SGHNT, YYREEE (reference sequence). There are 13 residues in the CDR3. As DNA, the CDR3 is TGTGCCAGCAGCGAGCTCAGGGATATGACGCAGTATTTT. Translating gives CASSELRDMTQYF.

The CDR3: CASSLTLLAGGPREETQYF. CDR3 nucleotides: TGCGCCAGCAGCCTAACTCTACTAGCGGGAGGCCCCAGGGAAGAGACCCAGTACTTC. The chain employs TRBV5-1 and TRBJ2-5; 12 nucleotides match TRBD2. There are 19 residues in the CDR3. Germline-derived CDR1 and CDR2 are SGHRS and YFSETQ. Losses at the gene ends were 4 bases for V and 3 bases for J; bases not matched to a gene: 16.

This clone has only one observation. The chain links TRBV7-9 to TRBJ2-1; D gene unclear. This CDR3 contains 14 residues. Germline V gives CDR1 SEHNR, CDR2 FQNEAQ (reference sequence). Between the trimmed V and J ends, which lost 5 bases and 6 bases, there was a span of 14 bases. This chain's CDR3 is CASSPGLLSNEQFF. As DNA, the CDR3 is TGTGCCAGCAGCCCCGGGTTGTTGTCCAATGAGCAGTTCTTC.

The chain has TRBV23-1 and TRBJ2-5; possible D gene TRBD1, 6 bases. TRBV23-1 is annotated as an ORF whose role is uncertain. The CDR3 extends over 15 amino acids. Trimming left V 0 bases short and J 2 bases short, with 10 bases between. The CDR3 coding sequence is TGCGCCAGCAGTCAATCGACGGACAGACAAGAGACCCAGTACTTC. This sequence encodes CASSQSTDRQETQYF.

Written as DNA, the CDR3 is TGCGCCAGCAGCCAAGTAGCGGGGGGAGAGACCCAGTACTTC. The encoded protein is CASSQVAGGETQYF. This chain joins TRBV5-1 and TRBJ2-5; 10 bases fit TRBD2. Germline trimming cut 4 bases from V and 4 bases from J; bases unmatched to any gene: 4. Germline lookup yields CDR1 SGHRS and CDR2 YFSETQ. The CDR3 is 14 amino acids.

CDR3 bases: TGTGCCAGCATTTCGCCGACTAGCGGGTTTCTTGGGAATGAGCAGTTCTTC. It is translated as CASISPTSGFLGNEQFF. The rearrangement uses TRBV25-1 and TRBJ2-1; TRBD2 matches 10 bases. The CDR3 spans 17 residues. The V gene's germline CDR1 is MGHDK and CDR2 SYGVNS. After removal of 7 bases from V and 7 bases from J, the junction contained 16 bases not matched to a gene.

In DNA, the CDR3 is TGTGCTCTTAGCCCCCTAGCACGCGATGAGCAGTTCTTC. Amino acid sequence: CALSPLARDEQFF. The genes are TRBV30 and TRBJ2-1; tentatively, D is TRBD2 (5 bases). CDR3 length equals 13 residues. The germline V gene encodes CDR1 GTSNPN and CDR2 SVGIG (reference sequence).

V usage is TRBV11-2 and J usage is TRBJ2-7, with a weak D call TRBD1 (6 bases). The germline V gene encodes CDR1 SGHAT and CDR2 FQNNGV. This CDR3 contains 14 residues. V shed 5 bases and J shed 0 bases, with 11 bases lying between them. The CDR3 loop reads CASSQRTDSYEQYF. CDR3 coding DNA: TGTGCCAGCAGCCAAAGGACAGACTCCTACGAGCAGTACTTC.

This rearrangement joins TRBV5-4 to TRBJ1-3; 8 bases are a match to TRBD1. The CDR3 totals 15 residues. Germline V gene sequence: CDR1 SGHNT, CDR2 YYREEE (reference sequence). V dropped 2 bases and J dropped 3; count of bases not matched to a gene: 4. The CDR3 bases are TGTGCCAGCAGCTTCCCAGGACAGGGTGGAAACACCATATATTTT. It yields the protein CASSFPGQGGNTIYF.

This clone was seen only once. The chain joins TRBV9 to TRBJ2-1; 12 bases align to TRBD2. The germline V gene encodes CDR1 SGDLS and CDR2 YYNGEE. Trimming took 4 bases from V and 9 from J; bases not matched to a gene: 8. CDR3 length: 15 amino acids. CDR3 coding DNA: TGTGCCAGCAGCCAGGGGACTAGCGGGCCGTTTGAGCAGTTCTTC. Protein: CASSQGTSGPFEQFF.

The chain uses TRBV6-1 and TRBJ2-3; maybe TRBD2 (6 bases). The CDR3 runs to 15 residues. The germline gives CDR1 MNHNS, CDR2 SASEGT. Trimming stripped 6 bases from V and 2 bases from J, with 15 bases between. CDR3 protein: CASRPRGGLTDTQYF. As DNA, the CDR3 is TGTGCCAGCAGGCCGCGGGGAGGCCTCACAGATACGCAGTATTTT.

The chain links TRBV29-1 to TRBJ2-7; D call uncertain. Trimming pared 0 bases from V and 2 bases from J, leaving 8 bases between. This CDR3 has 13 residues. CDR1 SQVTM and CDR2 ANQGSEA come from the germline V gene. In DNA, the CDR3 is TGCAGCGTTGAAGAAGACACAACCTACGAGCAGTACTTC. Its translation is CSVEEDTTYEQYF.

The rearrangement uses TRBV6-1 and TRBJ1-5; D might be TRBD1 (5 bases). This CDR3 spans 16 amino acids. Per the germline V gene, CDR1 is MNHNS and CDR2 is SASEGT. The V end lost 1 base, the J end lost 8 bases, and 18 bases lay between the germline ends. CDR3 protein: CASSEVWTSPREPQHF. The CDR3 nucleotides are TGTGCCAGCAGTGAAGTGTGGACGTCCCCCAGGGAGCCCCAGCATTTT.

The gene calls are TRBV9 and TRBJ2-2; maybe TRBD2 (5 bases). The CDR3 contains 15 residues. The germline V gene has CDR1 SGDLS and CDR2 YYNGEE. The V and J ends lost 0 bases and 0 bases respectively, with 6 bases between them. CDR3 protein: CASSVAAANTGELFF. CDR3 in DNA: TGTGCCAGCAGCGTAGCAGCGGCGAACACCGGGGAGCTGTTTTTT.

The gene calls are TRBV6-4 and TRBJ1-5; D may be TRBD1 (6 bases). The CDR3 spans 16 residues. Trimming stripped 8 bases from V and 3 bases from J, with 20 bases between. The germline V gene has CDR1 MRHNA and CDR2 SNTAGT. In DNA form, the CDR3 reads TGTGCCAGCTATCAGGGGTCCTTAGGGGCCAATCAGCCCCAGCATTTT. This encodes CASYQGSLGANQPQHF.

This sequence joins TRBV4-2 and TRBJ2-7; 10 bases are shared with TRBD2. Germline CDR1 and CDR2: LGHNA and YNFKEQ. The length of the CDR3 is 17 residues. Losses at the gene ends were 0 bases for V and 4 bases for J; bases not matched to a gene: 9. This chain's CDR3 is CASSQDSGRAEEYEQYF. CDR3 in DNA: TGTGCCAGCAGCCAAGACAGCGGGAGGGCCGAAGAGTACGAGCAGTACTTC.

There are a few counts of this clone. The chain carries TRBV6-6 and TRBJ1-2; D remains unclear. The germline V gene encodes CDR1 MNHNY and CDR2 SVGAGI (reference sequence). The CDR3 is 12 residues long. V lost 6 bases to trimming and J lost 4 bases, with 9 bases between them. This chain's CDR3 is CASSEGSYGYTF. The CDR3 DNA is TGTGCCAGCAGCGAGGGAAGCTATGGCTACACCTTC.

This chain joins TRBV9 and TRBJ2-1; weak D call: TRBD2 (5 bases). The CDR3 runs 15 residues. CDR1 and CDR2 from the germline V gene are SGDLS and YYNGEE. Deletions cut 3 bases from V and 4 bases from J, with 14 bases between. In DNA form, the CDR3 reads TGTGCCAGCAGCGAGTCCCCGGAGGTTTACAATGAGCAGTTCTTC. Translated, it gives CASSESPEVYNEQFF. Full variable domain (remainder filled in from reference TRBV9 and TRBJ2-1): DSGVTQTPKHLITATGQRVTLRCSPRSGDLSVYWYQQSLDQGLQFLIQYYNGEERAKGNILERFSAQQFPDLHSELNLSSLELGDSALYFCASSESPEVYNEQFFGPGTRLTVL.

This rearrangement joins TRBV5-6 to TRBJ1-3; a weak D match, TRBD1 (5 bases). Per the germline V gene, CDR1 is SGHDT and CDR2 is YYEEEE. The CDR3 is 15 amino acids. V lost 0 bases to trimming and J lost 1 base, with 8 bases between them. CDR3 sequence (DNA): TGTGCCAGCAGCTTGGAAGGGGTATCTGGAAACACCATATATTTT. Amino acid sequence: CASSLEGVSGNTIYF.

This chain joins TRBV28 and TRBJ2-1, with D maybe TRBD1 (6 bases). Germline CDR1 and CDR2: MDHEN and SYDVKM. The CDR3 length is 13 residues. The V and J ends lost 6 bases and 6 bases respectively, with 12 bases between them. The DNA for the CDR3 is TGTGCCAGCAGAAACAGGGTAACCAATGAGCAGTTCTTC. Translated, it gives CASRNRVTNEQFF.

This clone was counted between two and nine times. The rearrangement links TRBV28 to TRBJ2-7; D might be TRBD2 (6 bases). With 3 bases removed from V and 4 bases from J, the gap between germline ends came to 16 bases. Germline V gene sequence: CDR1 MDHEN, CDR2 SYDVKM. The CDR3 runs 15 residues. The CDR3 protein is CASSFPGGRRYEQYF. DNA of the CDR3: TGTGCCAGCAGTTTTCCTGGGGGGAGAAGGTACGAGCAGTACTTC.

The genes are TRBV7-2 and TRBJ2-3, with D tentatively TRBD1 (5 bases). Germline assignment: CDR1 SGHTA and CDR2 FQGNSA. V was pared by 9 bases and J by 1 base, with 14 bases between. This CDR3 contains 14 residues. Here the CDR3 DNA reads TGTGCCAGTGCCAGGGCCGTTGGCACAGATACGCAGTATTTT. This translates into CASARAVGTDTQYF.

J is TRBJ2-5 and V is TRBV7-3; tentatively, D is TRBD2 (6 bases). The CDR3 spans 13 residues. Trimming pared 5 bases from V and 2 bases from J, leaving 9 bases between. Germline V gene sequence: CDR1 SGHTA, CDR2 FQGTGA. The CDR3 is CASSLGLQETQYF. The CDR3 bases are TGTGCCAGCAGCCTGGGACTTCAAGAGACCCAGTACTTC.

This clone was seen only once. The chain joins TRBV5-1 to TRBJ2-5, with 7 positions matching TRBD2. Germline-derived CDR1 and CDR2 are SGHRS and YFSETQ. V dropped 0 bases and J dropped 3; count of bases not matched to a gene: 2. This CDR3 has 14 residues. The CDR3 bases are TGCGCCAGCAGCTTGGTCGCGGGGGAAGAGACCCAGTACTTC. Translating it yields CASSLVAGEETQYF.

The chain combines TRBV6-5 with TRBJ1-2; D call uncertain. Germline lookup yields CDR1 MNHEY and CDR2 SVGAGI. This CDR3 has 12 residues. The germline V and J ends were trimmed by 4 bases and 7 bases, with 10 bases remaining between them. The CDR3 loop reads CASSSRVSGYTF. The CDR3 region has the DNA TGTGCCAGCAGTTCGCGAGTTTCTGGCTACACCTTC.

The chain joins TRBV6-6 to TRBJ2-1; 9 bases line up with TRBD1. This CDR3 spans 14 amino acids. Germline CDR1 and CDR2: MNHNY and SVGAGI (reference sequence). J gave up 7 bases and V 6 bases, and 7 bases lay outside the gene matches. The DNA of the CDR3 is TGTGCCAGCAGCAACAGGGGGCTTCGGAATGAGCAGTTCTTC. Translation: CASSNRGLRNEQFF.

This chain connects TRBV7-2 to TRBJ2-1; D is uncertain. The germline V gene encodes CDR1 SGHTA and CDR2 FQGNSA. Trimming took 2 bases from V and 4 from J, leaving 6 bases between them. The CDR3 loop spans 13 amino acids. CDR3 loop: CASSLPRYNEQFF. The DNA of the CDR3 is TGTGCCAGCAGCTTACCCAGATACAATGAGCAGTTCTTC. The variable domain in full, with the rest retrieved from reference TRBV7-2 and TRBJ2-1, is GAGVSQSPSNKVTEKGKDVELRCDPISGHTALYWYRQSLGQGLEFLIYFQGNSAPDKSGLPSDRFSAERTGGSVSTLTIQRTQQEDSAVYLCASSLPRYNEQFFGPGTRLTVL.